This T cell receptor (beta chain) was captured by sequencing in a study of cytomegalovirus exposure and HLA in healthy donors. Study outcomes and limitations: Roughly even sequencing depth across donors was the assumption behind the presence/absence analyses.

Concerning this clone itself: Its target is unknown.

Trimming removed 5 bases from V and 0 bases from J; junction bases left unmatched: 12. There are 17 residues in the CDR3. Germline CDR1 reads SGHTA; CDR2 reads FQGNSA. The PCR was carried out with 60 Vbeta primers and 13 Jbeta primers. TCRdb keeps only in-frame clones here, not all; method: immunoSEQ multiplex PCR. The repertoire holds 250,000 to 350,000 clones, with 86% as singletons. The sample comprised PBMCs. J is TRBJ2-7 and V is TRBV7-2, with 8 positions matching TRBD2. The sequence was collected from a man aged 35-49 years in good health and CMV-seropositive. CDR3 sequence (DNA): TGTGCCAGCAGCCCTAGCATACGGAGCGGGGGCTCCTACGAGCAGTACTTC. Protein product: CASSPSIRSGGSYEQYF.